This record covers a single T cell receptor beta chain. Its specificity is not known. This entry belongs to a study of CD4 T cells in relation to SARS-CoV-2 and coronaviruses. The unexposed donors gave CD4+ T cells in about 2010-2019, prior to COVID-19. The cells were cultured for about ten days before CD4+ T cells were isolated. Cells permitting, SARS-CoV-2 S/N and four cold-coronavirus spikes were tested on unexposed-donor CD4+ T cells. Study-wide results and limits: In around 63% of donors, memory CD4+ clonotypes crossrecognized SARS-CoV-2 and at least one common cold coronavirus spike. Each donor contributed either pre-pandemic or post-infection samples, not both.

Trimming removed 7 bases from V and 3 bases from J; junction bases left unmatched: 11. This CDR3 region has 16 residues. Germline V gives CDR1 PRHDT, CDR2 FYEKMQ (reference sequence). Clones were sequenced by immunoSEQ multiplex PCR, and TCRdb holds only the in-frame ones, with some missing. The sample yields about 29,000 clones, approximately 80% seen once. V gene TRBV13 combines with J gene TRBJ1-4; 7 positions agree with TRBD1. The sequenced sample consisted of CD4+ T cells from PBMCs, cultured in vitro. The clonotype comes from a human donor in good health. CDR3 coding DNA: TGTGCCAGCAACGTGCGGGCAGGGGGGCCTAATGAAAAACTGTTTTTT. Residues: CASNVRAGGPNEKLFF.